The text below deals with one T cell receptor (beta chain). The data were taken from a study of blood T cell repertoires in COVID-19. Enrolled through a virtual design, the participants were between 18 and 89 years of age and came from some 25 US areas. Participant-reported clinical history was the basis for cohort assignment. In the source study's methods: Amplification of reference gene primers provided the estimated nucleated cell counts. TCRdb keeps only in-frame clones here, not all; method: immunoSEQ multiplex PCR. V, J and clone size are taken as reported in that table, and D and trimming were inferred from the DNA itself. The data show about 150,000 clones, approximately 90% seen once. The specimen sequenced was PBMCs or T cells enriched from blood (not recorded which). The sequence derives from a woman in her thirties with acute COVID-19.

Written as DNA, the CDR3 is TGTGCCAGCAGTCCCCAGGGGGGAACAGATACGCAGTATTTT. Protein sequence: CASSPQGGTDTQYF. The rearrangement joins TRBV6-2 or TRBV6-3 to TRBJ2-3, with D possibly being TRBD1 (7 bases). V was cut by 5 bases and J by 3 bases, with 12 bases left in between. The CDR3 is 14 residues long. CDR1 and CDR2 (germline): MNHEY, SVGEGT.